A selection of T cell receptor beta chains follows, all from one sample in a study of blood T cells in healthy people across ages. TCRdb used MiXCR to reprocess the 5' RACE reads, holding one entry per CDR3 protein. The sample includes about 1.6 million distinct CDR3 sequences, almost 35% of them seen just once. Material: blood. These receptors were taken from a woman aged 25-40 years in good health. Both conserved end residues are part of each CDR3. The D gene is left open where the match is weak. Some rows mark clone size as missing; the rest say once, few, many or name a class of expanded clone.

V gene: TRBV7-2
J gene: TRBJ1-2
D gene: -
clone size: -
CDR3 protein: CASSLIPSNYGYTF
CDR3 DNA: TGTGCCAGCAGCTTAATTCCCAGTAACTATGGCTACACCTTC

V gene: TRBV20-1
J gene: TRBJ2-1
D gene: TRBD1
clone size: few
CDR3 protein: CSPWDSNEQFF
CDR3 DNA: TGCAGTCCTTGGGACAGTAATGAGCAGTTCTTC

V gene: TRBV7-2
J gene: TRBJ2-5
D gene: TRBD2
clone size: -
CDR3 protein: CASSLVRGWETQYF
CDR3 DNA: TGTGCCAGCAGCTTAGTGCGGGGGTGGGAGACCCAGTACTTC

V gene: TRBV5-1
J gene: TRBJ2-1
D gene: TRBD2
clone size: -
CDR3 protein: CASSLAPSGSMNNEQFF
CDR3 DNA: TGCGCCAGCAGCTTGGCCCCTAGCGGGAGTATGAACAATGAGCAGTTCTTC

V gene: TRBV20-1
J gene: TRBJ1-1
D gene: -
clone size: few
CDR3 protein: CSATGNPTTEAFF
CDR3 DNA: TGCAGTGCTACAGGGAACCCCACCACTGAAGCTTTCTTT

V gene: TRBV4-1
J gene: TRBJ2-1
D gene: -
clone size: -
CDR3 protein: CASSQGFRGNEQFF
CDR3 DNA: TGCGCCAGCAGCCAAGGGTTCCGGGGTAATGAGCAGTTCTTC

V gene: TRBV20-1
J gene: TRBJ2-5
D gene: TRBD2
clone size: -
CDR3 protein: CSARDLRTSGEKVQYF
CDR3 DNA: TGCAGTGCTAGAGATCTCCGAACTAGCGGGGAGAAAGTCCAGTACTTC

V gene: TRBV7-9
J gene: TRBJ2-3
D gene: TRBD1
clone size: few
CDR3 protein: CASSLRYSRDRVSPDTQYF
CDR3 DNA: TGTGCCAGCAGCCTAAGATACTCCCGGGACAGGGTATCCCCAGATACGCAGTATTTT

V gene: TRBV20-1
J gene: TRBJ2-7
D gene: -
clone size: -
CDR3 protein: CSARAQGGSYEQYF
CDR3 DNA: TGCAGTGCTAGAGCGCAGGGAGGTAGTTACGAGCAGTACTTC

V gene: TRBV30
J gene: TRBJ2-7
D gene: -
clone size: -
CDR3 protein: CAWNILAGEQYF
CDR3 DNA: TGTGCCTGGAATATTTTGGCCGGCGAGCAGTACTTC

V gene: TRBV2
J gene: TRBJ1-2
D gene: TRBD1
clone size: few
CDR3 protein: CASSEGAGQELRGYTF
CDR3 DNA: TGTGCCAGCAGCGAGGGGGCCGGACAGGAACTCCGAGGCTACACCTTC

V gene: TRBV3-1
J gene: TRBJ2-7
D gene: TRBD2
clone size: once
CDR3 protein: CDSSQAGGSSYEQYF
CDR3 DNA: TGTGACAGCAGCCAGGCGGGAGGGAGCTCCTACGAGCAGTACTTC

V gene: TRBV29-1
J gene: TRBJ2-3
D gene: -
clone size: few
CDR3 protein: CSVLRGPVTDTQYF
CDR3 DNA: TGCAGCGTGTTGCGGGGGCCGGTCACAGATACGCAGTATTTT

V gene: TRBV20-1
J gene: TRBJ1-6
D gene: -
clone size: few
CDR3 protein: CSARGPLSGSYNSPLHF
CDR3 DNA: TGCAGTGCTAGAGGGCCTTTATCCGGCTCCTATAATTCGCCCCTCCACTTT

V gene: TRBV30
J gene: TRBJ2-1
D gene: -
clone size: few
CDR3 protein: CASTVGPTEEQFF
CDR3 DNA: TGTGCGTCAACGGTGGGGCCTACAGAGGAGCAGTTCTTC

V gene: TRBV12-3/TRBV12-4
J gene: TRBJ2-2
D gene: -
clone size: -
CDR3 protein: CASSPAGELFF
CDR3 DNA: TGTGCCAGCAGCCCTGCCGGGGAGCTGTTTTTT

V gene: TRBV27
J gene: TRBJ2-7
D gene: TRBD1
clone size: few
CDR3 protein: CASSLNRGSEQYF
CDR3 DNA: TGTGCCAGCAGTTTAAACAGGGGAAGCGAGCAGTACTTC

V gene: TRBV27
J gene: TRBJ2-3
D gene: -
clone size: -
CDR3 protein: CASSSGVFRAQYF
CDR3 DNA: TGTGCCAGCAGCTCTGGAGTTTTCCGAGCGCAGTATTTT

V gene: TRBV4-2
J gene: TRBJ2-1
D gene: TRBD2
clone size: few
CDR3 protein: CASSHFTGRAGAESYNEQFF
CDR3 DNA: TGTGCCAGCAGCCATTTTACGGGTCGGGCGGGAGCTGAATCCTACAATGAGCAGTTCTTC